The 5 T cell receptor beta chains below come from one sample, sequenced in a study of cytomegalovirus exposure and HLA in healthy donors. Assay used: immunoSEQ multiplex PCR; TCRdb lists only in-frame clones, some missing. Among 250,000 to 400,000 clones listed, roughly 90% were seen once. Sequences were obtained from PBMCs. Source of these receptors: a man aged 25-40 years in good health and CMV-seronegative.

This clone was seen once. The chain employs TRBV30 and TRBJ1-2; D may be TRBD1 (5 bases). The CDR3 extends over 14 amino acids. Per the germline V gene, CDR1 is GTSNPN and CDR2 is SVGIG (reference sequence). The V and J ends lost 5 bases and 0 bases respectively, with 13 bases between them. CDR3 bases: TGTGCCTGGGGGAGGGACGGTGCTAACTATGGCTACACCTTC. It encodes CAWGRDGANYGYTF.

The genes are TRBV5-4 and TRBJ2-1; TRBD2 matches at 7 bases. This CDR3 has 17 amino acids. After removal of 1 base from V and 0 bases from J, the junction contained 7 bases not matched to a gene. Germline V lookup: CDR1 SGHNT, CDR2 YYREEE (reference sequence). The CDR3 coding sequence is TGTGCCAGCAGCTTGCGGACTAGTATGAGCTCCTACAATGAGCAGTTCTTC. This encodes CASSLRTSMSSYNEQFF.

The V and J genes are TRBV7-2 and TRBJ2-2, with TRBD2 matching 8 bases. The CDR3 loop spans 16 amino acids. The J segment lost 0 bases and the V segment lost 1 base, leaving 1 base of the junction unmatched. Per germline, CDR1 SGHTA and CDR2 FQGNSA. The CDR3 bases are TGTGCCAGCAGCTTAGTTAGCGGGGCGAACACCGGGGAGCTGTTTTTT. Translation gives CASSLVSGANTGELFF.

The sample holds one count of this clone. The chain carries TRBV10-1 and TRBJ2-3, with D tentatively TRBD2 (7 bases). Per the germline V gene, CDR1 is WNHNN and CDR2 is SYGVQD (reference sequence). The germline V and J ends were trimmed by 2 bases and 3 bases, with 21 bases remaining between them. This CDR3 has 18 amino acids. CDR3 sequence: CASSEEWGGFIRTDTQYF. CDR3 coding DNA: TGCGCCAGCAGTGAGGAGTGGGGGGGCTTTATAAGGACAGATACGCAGTATTTT.

This chain connects TRBV4-3 to TRBJ1-5; D is undetermined. This CDR3 spans 15 amino acids. The germline V and J ends were trimmed by 0 bases and 5 bases, with 11 bases remaining between them. Per germline, CDR1 LGHNA and CDR2 YSLEER. The CDR3 coding sequence is TGCGCCAGCAGCCAAGATCTCGGGAGTTATCAGCCCCAGCATTTT. Amino acid sequence: CASSQDLGSYQPQHF.